These T cell receptor beta chains were read from a single sample in a study of CXCR3-negative and CXCR3-positive naive CD8 T cells. Reprocessing the 5' RACE reads, TCRdb reports a single entry for every CDR3 protein and omits DNA. The table gives about 53,000 distinct CDR3 sequences; the top ten clones make up approximately 0.45% of it. Sample: naive CXCR3- CD8+ T cells from blood. These receptors all stem from a human donor in good health. Some clones in this sample may be carry-over from other donors' samples. Both conserved end residues are part of each CDR3. A row's size may be missing; if present it is once, few, many or a size class.

size,V,J,CDR3
-,TRBV7-8,TRBJ2-1,CASTLTRNNEQFF
-,TRBV7-8,TRBJ2-7,CASSIGTGVKYEQYF
-,TRBV29-1,TRBJ2-3,CSVEGWTGGVDTQYF
-,TRBV29-1,TRBJ2-1,CSVPGGDEQFF
-,TRBV27,TRBJ2-7,CASSFSGHSSYEQYF
-,TRBV7-6,TRBJ2-5,CASSLGGGGRQETQYF
-,TRBV6-5,TRBJ2-5,CASRSSEYGETQYF
-,TRBV20-1,TRBJ1-5,CSVTADGTKYVANQPQHF
-,TRBV6-6,TRBJ2-3,CATHDIEGQGASDTQYF
-,TRBV15,TRBJ2-2,CATSPKTQLGTGELFF
-,TRBV9,TRBJ1-1,CASSVHTGGSNTEAFF
-,TRBV27,TRBJ1-5,CASSSYSNQPQHF
-,TRBV4-3,TRBJ2-2,CASSQDSGGELFF
-,TRBV14,TRBJ1-3,CASSHYNAGDNSGNTIYF
-,TRBV29-1,TRBJ2-7,CSVEGIYEQYF
-,TRBV29-1,TRBJ1-1,CSVEEGAYTEAFF
-,TRBV6-5,TRBJ2-3,CASSYGLAVADTQYF
-,TRBV7-6,TRBJ1-4,CASSSSVGGNDEKLFF
-,TRBV7-9,TRBJ2-2,CASSASPGASTGELFF
-,TRBV4-3,TRBJ2-5,CASSQGGTSGGEYQETQYF
medium-sized,TRBV7-7,TRBJ2-2,CASSSPVDGPNTGELFF
-,TRBV19,TRBJ2-1,CASSPSGGTPYNEQFF
medium-sized,TRBV4-1,TRBJ2-3,CASSDPTRGTDTQYF
-,TRBV20-1,TRBJ2-1,CSAREDRGHNEQFF
-,TRBV20-1,TRBJ2-3,CSARDWRTSGGSADTQYF
-,TRBV4-1,TRBJ1-1,CASSQDTVGSWTEAFF
-,TRBV4-1,TRBJ1-1,CASSQDLGQQAFF
-,TRBV7-2,TRBJ1-2,CASSYTGLSNYGYTF
-,TRBV4-3,TRBJ2-5,CASSQTLAGGMQETQYF
-,TRBV7-9,TRBJ2-7,CASSLPGQFFEQYF
-,TRBV29-1,TRBJ2-7,CSVLGQDVYEQYF
-,TRBV29-1,TRBJ2-7,CSVETALNYEQYF
-,TRBV6-2/TRBV6-3,TRBJ2-7,CASSYSGQEYEQYF
-,TRBV9,TRBJ2-3,CASSVDSTDTQYF
-,TRBV7-9,TRBJ2-7,CASSFSAGGPYEQYF
-,TRBV6-1,TRBJ2-7,CASSGRDSVYEQYF
-,TRBV10-2,TRBJ2-1,CASRTNHNEQFF